What follows describes a single T cell receptor (beta chain). The sample belongs to a study of blood T cell repertoires in COVID-19. The study recruited people aged roughly 18 to 100 years across 24 US areas. Resolution of symptoms, clearance, or two negative PCRs was present in recovered Cohort 3 donors. CDR3 length: 13 residues. Per the germline V gene, CDR1 is SGHNT and CDR2 is YYREEE (reference sequence). V was shortened by 3 bases and J by 3 bases, with 9 bases between the two germline ends. Sequencing was performed with immunoSEQ multiplex PCR; in TCRdb, only in-frame clones are kept and a portion is missing. The data contain 150,000 or so clones, approximately 80% of them seen just once; the ten biggest clones take up just over 9%.

The sequencing input was PBMCs or T cells enriched from blood (not recorded which). The chain couples TRBV5-4 to TRBJ2-5, with unresolved D. This sequence originates from a man aged 50 or older who had recovered from COVID-19. CDR3 sequence (DNA): TGTGCCAGCAGCTCCGCACTCGAAGAGACCCAGTACTTC. Its protein product is CASSSALEETQYF.